Sequencing of this T cell receptor (beta chain) was carried out in a study of shared clonotypes between healthy human individuals. This CDR3 region has 13 residues. Germline CDR1 reads KGHSH; CDR2 reads LQKENI. Trimming removed 8 bases from V and 10 bases from J; junction bases left unmatched: 9. Study outcomes and limitations: Tissues were not sampled, only blood, and their repertoires likely differ.

This clone occurred once. Its specificity is unknown. The assay was immunoSEQ multiplex PCR, and TCRdb's table has in-frame clones only and misses some. The data contain some 2.4 million clones, over 85% of them seen just once; the ten biggest clones take up roughly 0.36%. This TCR came from a man aged 18 to 30 in good health. Some clones in this sample may be carry-over from other donors' samples. The specimen sequenced was naive CD4+ T cells from PBMCs. The subset is: CD45RA+ positively selected. This chain joins TRBV18 and TRBJ2-1, with TRBD2 identical over 9 bases. In DNA form, the CDR3 reads TGTGCCAGCCCGAAAGCGGGAGGTGGAGAGCAGTTCTTC. Translating it yields CASPKAGGGEQFF.